This TCR beta chain was documented in a study of T cells after yellow fever vaccination. CDR3 length: 16 residues. CDR1 and CDR2 (germline): LGHNA, YSLEER. V lost 3 bases, J lost 7 bases, and 12 bases stayed unmatched. It was through 5'RACE template switching that TCR cDNA was made, with a universal primer site and UMIs added. TCRdb reprocessed the 5' RACE reads via MiXCR and lists one record per CDR3 protein. The table records 250,000 to 400,000 distinct CDR3 sequences, over 3.5% of them present only once. The chain combines TRBV4-3 with TRBJ1-2; 9 nucleotides match TRBD1. The sequences come from PBMCs, collected 15 days after the yellow fever booster vaccination. The clonotype comes from a man aged 18 to 29 who received the YFV17D yellow fever vaccine. In DNA, the CDR3 is TGCGCCAGCAGCCAGCCTTTGGGACAGGGAAAAGTTGGCTACACCTTC. The encoded protein is CASSQPLGQGKVGYTF.